This entry lists 18 T cell receptor beta chains sequenced from one sample in a study of human T cells and chemical hapten exposure. Unfractionated whole blood yielded the extracted total RNA. The library tagged individual cDNA molecules with unique molecular identifiers. TCRdb independently ran MiXCR on the reads; one entry per CDR3 protein. Of 95,000 to 150,000 distinct CDR3 sequences in the sample, about 8.9% are singletons; the top ten hold just over 1.4%. What was sequenced was whole blood. These TCRs come from a human donor in good health. Some clones in this sample may be carry-over from other donors' samples.

J is TRBJ1-3 and V is TRBV6-6; 10 bases map to TRBD1. The CDR3 totals 15 residues. Germline CDR1 is MNHNY and CDR2 is SVGAGI (reference sequence). With 6 bases clipped from V and 0 bases from J, the junction kept 2 bases outside the gene matches. The CDR3 DNA reads TGTGCCAGCAGGGGGACAGGGGTCTCTGGAAACACCATATATTTT. Translation: CASRGTGVSGNTIYF.

In its sample, this clonotype was seen many times. V and J are TRBV7-6 and TRBJ2-1; 12 bases line up with TRBD2. Germline V gene lookup returns CDR1 SGHVS and CDR2 FNYEAQ. The CDR3 totals 18 residues. V lost 1 base, J lost 5 bases, and 9 bases stayed unmatched. The CDR3: CASSLVTSGSPAHNEQFF. The DNA of the CDR3 is TGTGCCAGCAGCTTAGTGACTAGCGGGAGCCCAGCCCACAATGAGCAGTTCTTC.

This clonotype was seen many times. The rearrangement links TRBV5-4 to TRBJ2-7; 9 bases match TRBD1. The CDR3 totals 15 residues. With 4 bases clipped from V and 2 bases from J, the junction kept 7 bases outside the gene matches. Germline lookup yields CDR1 SGHNT and CDR2 YYREEE (reference sequence). The CDR3 sequence is CASSPRTGETYEQYF. CDR3 sequence (DNA): TGTGCCAGCAGCCCACGGACAGGGGAGACCTACGAGCAGTACTTC.

The chain carries TRBV12-3 or TRBV12-4 and TRBJ1-3; TRBD1 matches at 7 bases. V shed 5 bases and J 0 bases; nucleotides not matched to a gene: 7. CDR3 length: 16 residues. The CDR3 protein is CASSLRQGGSGNTIYF. CDR3 DNA sequence: TGTGCCAGCAGTCTTCGACAGGGCGGCTCTGGAAACACCATATATTTT.

This clonotype was seen many times. The chain joins TRBV14 to TRBJ1-6; D ambiguous. The germline V gene has CDR1 SGHDN and CDR2 FVKESK. Trimming left V 4 bases short and J 2 bases short, with 15 bases between. This CDR3 is 17 amino acids long. This CDR3 reads CASSRAIDGTYNSPLHF. The DNA for the CDR3 is TGTGCCAGCAGCCGAGCAATAGACGGCACCTATAATTCACCCCTCCACTTT.

This clonotype was seen ten or more times. The DNA of the CDR3 is TGTGCCAGCTCACCACCGTCGGCCGAGCACAACATTCAGTACTTC. This encodes CASSPPSAEHNIQYF. V gene TRBV18 combines with J gene TRBJ2-4; no firm D call. CDR3 size: 15 residues. Germline CDR1 reads KGHSH; CDR2 reads LQKENI. V shed 0 bases and J shed 7 bases, with 13 bases lying between them.

This clonotype was counted at least ten times. The chain carries TRBV20-1 and TRBJ2-1, with D unclear. The V end was cut by 4 bases, the J end by 4 bases, with 14 bases between. CDR1 is DFQATT, CDR2 SNEGSKA, per germline (reference sequence). The CDR3 contains 14 residues. DNA of the CDR3: TGCAGTGCTACCCTGGGCACCGTTTACAATGAGCAGTTCTTC. The encoded protein is CSATLGTVYNEQFF.

This clonotype was detected a few times. The V gene is TRBV5-4, the J gene TRBJ1-5; 7 bases match TRBD1. Germline trimming cut 0 bases from V and 5 bases from J; bases unmatched to any gene: 8. The CDR3 has 16 amino acids. CDR1 is SGHNT and CDR2 is YYREEE in the germline V gene (reference sequence). CDR3 in DNA: TGTGCCAGCAGCTTGGGTCCAGGGGGGTTAGATCAGCCCCAGCATTTT. Encoded protein: CASSLGPGGLDQPQHF. The full variable domain, completed using reference TRBV5-4 and TRBJ1-5, is ETGVTQSPTHLIKTRGQQVTLRCSSQSGHNTVSWYQQALGQGPQFIFQYYREEENGRGNFPPRFSGLQFPNYSSELNVNALELDDSALYLCASSLGPGGLDQPQHFGDGTRLSIL.

In regard to this clonotype: One junction end does not reproduce the germline sequence, and a read error may be involved. The gene calls are TRBV19 and TRBJ1-1; D gene ambiguous. Germline-derived CDR1 and CDR2 are LNHDA and SQIVND (reference sequence). This CDR3 comprises 13 residues. CDR3 sequence: CGSSRAGSTEAFF. The DNA for the CDR3 is TGTGGCAGTTCCCGGGCAGGATCCACTGAAGCTTTCTTT.

Ten or more counts support this clonotype. This chain links TRBV7-6 with TRBJ2-4; TRBD1 aligns across 7 bases. V gave up 4 bases and J gave up 3 bases; unmatched junction bases: 0. Germline V gene data show CDR1 as SGHVS and CDR2 as FNYEAQ. CDR3 size: 13 residues. CDR3 in DNA: TGTGCCAGCAGCTCAGGGGGCAAAAACATTCAGTACTTC. Amino acid sequence: CASSSGGKNIQYF. The full variable domain, its missing parts supplied by reference TRBV7-6 and TRBJ2-4, is GAGVSQSPRYKVTKRGQDVALRCDPISGHVSLYWYRQALGQGPEFLTYFNYEAQQDKSGLPNDRFSAERPEGSISTLTIQRTEQRDSAMYRCASSSGGKNIQYFGAGTRLSVL.

This chain links TRBV20-1 with TRBJ2-7, with 9 bases fitting TRBD1. Trimming took 6 bases from V and 6 from J; bases not matched to a gene: 12. The CDR3 has 14 residues. Germline CDR1 and CDR2: DFQATT and SNEGSKA (reference sequence). The CDR3 DNA is TGCAGTGCAAGACCGGGACAGGGAAGGGGCGAGCAGTACTTC. Its protein is CSARPGQGRGEQYF.

The sample holds many counts of this clonotype. The chain joins TRBV20-1 to TRBJ1-2, with D perhaps matching TRBD1 (5 bases). Deletions cut 2 bases from V and 3 bases from J, with 13 bases between. The germline CDR1 and CDR2 sequences are DFQATT and SNEGSKA (reference sequence). This CDR3 contains 14 residues. CDR3 bases: TGCAGTGCTAGACCGGGGCCTGGGGACTATGGCTACACCTTC. Its protein is CSARPGPGDYGYTF.

This clonotype was counted only a few times. The CDR3 bases are TGTGCCACCAGCAGAGGGGACCTTAGGACCACTGAAGCTTTCTTT. Translating it yields CATSRGDLRTTEAFF. V is TRBV15 and J is TRBJ1-1; tentative D call: TRBD1 (5 bases). CDR1 is LNHNV and CDR2 is YYDKDF in the germline V gene (reference sequence). The CDR3 consists of 15 residues. V was pared by 1 base and J by 4 bases, with 13 bases between.

This clonotype was detected a few times. This chain connects TRBV12-3 or TRBV12-4 to TRBJ1-6; TRBD1 aligns across 10 bases. The CDR3 has 15 residues. J was trimmed by 6 bases and V by 5 bases; bases with no gene match: 4. CDR3 sequence: CASSGGTGVNSPLHF. The CDR3, as DNA: TGTGCCAGCAGTGGCGGGACAGGGGTTAATTCACCCCTCCACTTT.

This clonotype came up many times. The rearrangement joins TRBV6-2 or TRBV6-3 to TRBJ1-5; the D gene is possibly TRBD1 (6 bases). This CDR3 contains 15 residues. V dropped 4 bases and J dropped 2 bases, with 12 bases sitting between them. The germline V gene encodes CDR1 MNHEY and CDR2 SVGEGT. CDR3 loop: CASSFRGGGNQPQHF. In DNA form, the CDR3 reads TGTGCCAGCAGTTTTCGCGGGGGCGGCAATCAGCCCCAGCATTTT.

CDR3 residues: CASSYSRSTQGETQYF. The CDR3 DNA follows: TGTGCCAGCAGTTACTCACGTTCCACCCAGGGGGAGACCCAGTACTTC. The chain employs TRBV6-5 and TRBJ2-5, with D possibly matching TRBD1 (6 bases). This CDR3 has 16 amino acids. Germline V CDR1 and CDR2: MNHEY, SVGAGI. The V end lost 0 bases, the J end lost 5 bases, and 16 bases lay between the germline ends.

This clonotype was seen only a few times. The chain combines TRBV29-1 with TRBJ2-7; 8 bases match TRBD1. Germline V gene data show CDR1 as SQVTM and CDR2 as ANQGSEA. J gave up 5 bases and V 4 bases, and 13 bases lay outside the gene matches. The CDR3 loop spans 15 amino acids. CDR3 nucleotide sequence: TGCAGCGTTGTTCAGGGGGCCCTGAGCCGGGACGAGCAGTACTTC. As protein: CSVVQGALSRDEQYF.

This clonotype was observed many times. This chain joins TRBV10-3 and TRBJ1-2, with D possibly TRBD1 on 6 matching bases. The germline CDR1 and CDR2 sequences are ENHRY and SYGVKD. The CDR3 spans 14 residues. Trimming pared 3 bases from V and 3 bases from J, leaving 11 bases between. The CDR3 region has the DNA TGTGCCATCAGTGACAGGGGAATTGACTATGGCTACACCTTC. Translating it yields CAISDRGIDYGYTF.